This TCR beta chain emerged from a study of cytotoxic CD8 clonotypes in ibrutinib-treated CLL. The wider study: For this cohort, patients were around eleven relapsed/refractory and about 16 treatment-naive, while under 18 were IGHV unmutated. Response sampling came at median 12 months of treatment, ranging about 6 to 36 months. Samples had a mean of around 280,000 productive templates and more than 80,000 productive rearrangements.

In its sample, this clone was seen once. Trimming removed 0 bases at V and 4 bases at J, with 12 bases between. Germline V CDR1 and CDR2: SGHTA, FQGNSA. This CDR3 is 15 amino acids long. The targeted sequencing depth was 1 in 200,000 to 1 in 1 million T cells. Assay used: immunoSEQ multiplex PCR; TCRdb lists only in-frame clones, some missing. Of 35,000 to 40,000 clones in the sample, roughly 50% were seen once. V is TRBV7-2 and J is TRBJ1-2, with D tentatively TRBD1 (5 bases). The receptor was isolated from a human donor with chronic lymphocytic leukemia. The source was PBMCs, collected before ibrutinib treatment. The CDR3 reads CASSLARAGPYGYTF. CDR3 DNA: TGTGCCAGCAGCTTAGCTAGGGCAGGGCCCTATGGCTACACCTTC.